The 2 T cell receptor beta chains reported below all come from one sample, sequenced in a study of OX40 agonist ivuxolimab in advanced cancers. Measured with immunoSEQ multiplex PCR; TCRdb has only the in-frame clones, and not every one. The data show some 77,000 clones, around 85% seen once. Sequencing used CD4+ or CD8+ T cells sorted from blood, obtained in a trial of the OX40 agonist ivuxolimab. These receptors all come from an adult with an advanced solid tumor such as melanoma, head and neck, liver or kidney cancer.

The chain employs TRBV25-1 and TRBJ2-1; 8 bases line up with TRBD1. The V gene's germline CDR1 is MGHDK and CDR2 SYGVNS. This CDR3 region has 14 residues. V shed 7 bases and J 8 bases; nucleotides not matched to a gene: 10. The CDR3 sequence: CASTRMDRVDEQFF. The CDR3 DNA reads as TGTGCCAGCACCCGCATGGACAGGGTGGATGAGCAGTTCTTC.

This chain joins TRBV5-1 and TRBJ2-5; a weak D match, TRBD1 (6 bases). The CDR3 loop spans 13 amino acids. The V end was cut by 1 base, the J end by 5 bases, with 9 bases between. CDR1 and CDR2 from the germline V gene are SGHRS and YFSETQ. The CDR3 DNA reads TGCGCCAGCAGCTTGAACAGGGAGGAGACCCAGTACTTC. It is translated as CASSLNREETQYF.